This T cell receptor beta chain appears in the sequencing data of a study of beta chain features in type 1 diabetes. Trimming stripped 0 bases from V and 7 bases from J, with 17 bases between. This CDR3 contains 16 residues. The germline CDR1 and CDR2 sequences are SGHDT and YYEEEE. Study-level findings and limits: Patients and controls would be equally affected if PCR favored shorter templates. Among patients with Type 1 diabetes, TCRB CDR3s were moderately but significantly shorter in every one of the four CD4+ subsets.

Expressed TCRB transcripts were sequenced after all isolated RNA was converted to cDNA. Sequenced by immunoSEQ multiplex PCR; TCRdb stores in-frame clones only, minus some. The table shows about 370,000 clones, with roughly a tenth occurring only once. Only a few counts were recorded for this clone. Its antigen is not known. This chain joins TRBV5-6 and TRBJ2-1, with a weak D call TRBD2 (7 bases). What was sequenced was central memory CD4+ T cells from blood. This clonotype was sampled from a man aged 25 to 40 with type 1 diabetes. This chain's CDR3 is CASSLGVGRGGNEQFF. The DNA of the CDR3 is TGTGCCAGCAGCTTGGGAGTAGGCAGGGGAGGGAATGAGCAGTTCTTC.